This T cell receptor (beta chain) is drawn from a study of T cells in Graves' hyperthyroidism and ophthalmopathy. The CDR3 runs to 18 residues. In germline, CDR1 is KGHDR, CDR2 SFDVKD. With 6 bases removed from V and 1 base from J, the gap between germline ends came to 22 bases. What was amplified from RNA transcripts were TCR beta CDR3 regions. First-round RT-PCR targeting the TCR CDR3 was performed with the HTBI primer set. Using its own MiXCR run on the multiplex PCR reads, TCRdb lists one record per CDR3 protein. The repertoire holds around 620,000 distinct CDR3 sequences, 15% to 20% seen once, with about 3.8% in the top ten. PBMCs came from 10 ml fresh peripheral blood. The sample holds a few counts of this clonotype.

The receptor's source is a woman aged 30 to 39 with Graves' hyperthyroidism. Sequencing was performed on blood. The V call is TRBV24-1, the J call TRBJ2-3, with TRBD2 as a possible D gene (6 bases). Written as DNA, the CDR3 is TGTGCCACCAGTTGGCCGGGGGACGGCGGTGATGGCACAGATACGCAGTATTTT. It is translated as CATSWPGDGGDGTDTQYF.